The 24 T cell receptor beta chains presented below share a single source sample, sequenced in a study of blood T cell repertoires in COVID-19. Method: immunoSEQ multiplex PCR; TCRdb's copy keeps in-frame clones and lacks some. The data show some 700,000 clones, with over 80% seen just once and 0.2% to 0.3% held by the top ten. The sequencing input was peripheral blood. Receptors originate from a woman younger than 30 with acute or convalescent COVID-19.

There are a few counts of this clone. V gene TRBV5-8 combines with J gene TRBJ1-4, with D maybe TRBD1 (6 bases). Germline V gene lookup returns CDR1 SGHTS and CDR2 YDEGEE. V shed 1 base and J shed 0 bases, with 13 bases lying between them. The CDR3 is 17 residues long. For the CDR3, the DNA is TGTGCCAGCAGCTTGTTGTTGGGGGCTGCAACTAATGAAAAACTGTTTTTT. Protein: CASSLLLGAATNEKLFF.

The chain combines TRBV30 with TRBJ1-2; 8 bases map to TRBD1. Looked up from germline, CDR1 is GTSNPN and CDR2 is SVGIG (reference sequence). Trimming took 0 bases from V and 7 from J; bases not matched to a gene: 10. This CDR3 region has 15 residues. CDR3 sequence: CAWSVGASGGLGYTF. In DNA, the CDR3 is TGTGCCTGGAGTGTCGGAGCCTCAGGGGGCCTTGGCTACACCTTC.

The chain couples TRBV24-1 to TRBJ1-4; D possibly corresponds to TRBD1 (5 bases). Germline V CDR1 and CDR2: KGHDR, SFDVKD. CDR3 length: 12 amino acids. V gave up 4 bases and J gave up 11 bases, with 10 bases separating them. The CDR3 region has the DNA TGTGCCACCAGTGACGCAGGGAAGAAACTGTTTTTT. Protein product: CATSDAGKKLFF.

The rearrangement joins TRBV12-3 or TRBV12-4 to TRBJ2-2, with a weak D call TRBD2 (6 bases). V lost 11 bases to trimming and J lost 1 base, with 11 bases between them. The CDR3 runs 13 residues. CDR3 amino acids: CAVVGGNTGELFF. The CDR3 coding sequence is TGTGCCGTGGTGGGGGGGAACACCGGGGAGCTGTTTTTT.

A word on this clone: This same CDR3 is encoded by further DNA sequences in the sample. V is TRBV5-1 and J is TRBJ1-4, with TRBD1 matching 8 bases. The germline V gene has CDR1 SGHRS and CDR2 YFSETQ. This CDR3 comprises 14 residues. Unmatched junction bases numbered 0, after V lost 0 bases and J lost 5 bases. CDR3 nucleotides: TGCGCCAGCAGCTTGGACAGGGGGAATGAAAAACTGTTTTTT. This sequence encodes CASSLDRGNEKLFF.

The chain uses TRBV24-1 and TRBJ1-2; 7 bases are a match to TRBD1. CDR3 length: 16 amino acids. In germline, CDR1 is KGHDR, CDR2 SFDVKD. V lost 1 base, J lost 4 bases, and 8 bases stayed unmatched. The CDR3 loop reads CATSDFRQGGGYGYTF. The CDR3 DNA reads TGTGCCACCAGTGATTTCAGACAGGGAGGAGGCTATGGCTACACCTTC.

The rearrangement links TRBV28 to TRBJ2-3; TRBD1 agrees at 8 bases. The CDR3 length is 15 residues. Trimming removed 2 bases from V and 1 base from J; junction bases left unmatched: 2. In germline, CDR1 is MDHEN, CDR2 SYDVKM. DNA of the CDR3: TGTGCCAGCAGTTTAACAGGGGGAGGCACAGATACGCAGTATTTT. It encodes CASSLTGGGTDTQYF.

V usage is TRBV7-4 and J usage is TRBJ1-1, with 8 positions matching TRBD1. Germline V gene sequence: CDR1 SGHVT, CDR2 SQSDAQ. The CDR3 spans 16 residues. Trimming at V came to 5 bases and at J to 4 bases, leaving 12 bases not matched to a gene. The CDR3 region has the DNA TGTGCCAGCAGCCCGCTAGACAGGGGTGAGGGCACTGAAGCTTTCTTT. It codes for CASSPLDRGEGTEAFF.

This chain links TRBV4-1 with TRBJ1-4; the match to TRBD1 covers 7 bases. Germline V gene data show CDR1 as MGHRA and CDR2 as YSYEKL. The trim removed 2 bases at V and 2 bases at J, leaving 5 bases unmatched. The CDR3 has 16 amino acids. CDR3 region: CASSQLDRVTNEKLFF. CDR3 sequence (DNA): TGCGCCAGCAGCCAATTAGACAGGGTGACTAATGAAAAACTGTTTTTT.

This chain connects TRBV6-5 to TRBJ1-2, with D possibly being TRBD1 (5 bases). Trimming pared 7 bases from V and 2 bases from J, leaving 11 bases between. This CDR3 is built from 13 residues. Germline CDR1 MNHEY, CDR2 SVGAGI. The CDR3 DNA sequence: TGTGCCAGCACGGGGGGTGCGAACTATGGCTACACCTTC. Amino acid sequence: CASTGGANYGYTF.

DNA for the CDR3: TGTGCCACCAGCAGAGAGCGGGGGCTAGGTGGCTACACCTTC. Translated: CATSRERGLGGYTF. V and J are TRBV15 and TRBJ1-2; D perhaps matches TRBD1 (6 bases). The CDR3 totals 14 residues. Trimming took 0 bases from V and 7 from J, leaving 12 bases between them. Germline V gene sequence: CDR1 LNHNV, CDR2 YYDKDF (reference sequence).

V usage is TRBV5-1 and J usage is TRBJ2-7; 7 bases are a match to TRBD1. V was pared by 4 bases and J by 6 bases, with 10 bases of the junction left unmatched. The CDR3 spans 14 residues. The germline CDR1 and CDR2 sequences are SGHRS and YFSETQ. CDR3 sequence reads: CASSLDRAGGEQYF. The CDR3 nucleotides are TGCGCCAGCAGCCTCGACAGGGCTGGAGGCGAGCAGTACTTC.

The chain is built from TRBV19 and TRBJ2-7, with 7 bases aligning to TRBD1. Looked up from germline, CDR1 is LNHDA and CDR2 is SQIVND (reference sequence). The CDR3 is 15 amino acids. V lost 5 bases to trimming and J lost 2 bases; unmatched junction nucleotides: 9. CDR3 nucleotides: TGTGCCAGTAGTGAGTTCAAGGGGGCTCCCTACGAGCAGTACTTC. Translated: CASSEFKGAPYEQYF. Based on the CDR3 plus reference TRBV19 and TRBJ2-7, the full variable domain is DGGITQSPKYLFRKEGQNVTLSCEQNLNHDAMYWYRQDPGQGLRLIYYSQIVNDFQKGDIAEGYSVSREKKESFPLTVTSAQKNPTAFYLCASSEFKGAPYEQYFGPGTRLTVT.

The chain carries TRBV6-5 and TRBJ1-1, with a possible D match to TRBD1 (5 bases). With 7 bases removed from V and 0 bases from J, the gap between germline ends came to 12 bases. Germline-derived CDR1 and CDR2 are MNHEY and SVGAGI. The CDR3 spans 14 residues. CDR3 nucleotide sequence: TGTGCCAGCAACCAGGGCGGAATGAACACTGAAGCTTTCTTT. Protein: CASNQGGMNTEAFF.

V is TRBV6-4 and J is TRBJ2-3, with 12 nucleotides matching TRBD2. There are 17 residues in the CDR3. In germline, CDR1 is MRHNA, CDR2 SNTAGT. J was trimmed by 2 bases and V by 6 bases; bases with no gene match: 9. The CDR3 bases are TGTGCCAGCAGCAAGACTAGCGGGGGCCTTACCACAGATACGCAGTATTTT. Its protein is CASSKTSGGLTTDTQYF.

CDR3 sequence (DNA): TGCAGCGTTGTTGCCGGTGGCTACACCTTC. Its translation is CSVVAGGYTF. The chain joins TRBV29-1 to TRBJ1-2; D is uncertain. Per the germline V gene, CDR1 is SQVTM and CDR2 is ANQGSEA. The CDR3 contains 10 residues. Trimming removed 4 bases at V and 7 bases at J, with 7 bases between.

This clone appeared once. The rearrangement joins TRBV9 to TRBJ1-1, with a tentative D call TRBD1 (5 bases). CDR3 length: 13 amino acids. V was cut by 2 bases and J by 7 bases, with 12 bases left in between. Germline V gene data show CDR1 as SGDLS and CDR2 as YYNGEE. Here the CDR3 reads CASSVGGAGEAFF. CDR3 in DNA: TGTGCCAGCAGCGTGGGGGGAGCAGGTGAAGCTTTCTTT.

The rearrangement uses TRBV9 and TRBJ2-7; 9 bases match TRBD1. This CDR3 is 14 amino acids long. V was clipped by 4 bases and J by 9 bases; unmatched bases: 11. Germline V gene sequence: CDR1 SGDLS, CDR2 YYNGEE. The CDR3 region is CASSLTGQGPWQYF. Written as DNA, the CDR3 is TGTGCCAGCAGCCTCACGGGACAGGGACCATGGCAGTACTTC.

This clone occurred once. V gene TRBV7-2 combines with J gene TRBJ2-7; possibly TRBD1 for D (6 bases). This CDR3 is built from 14 residues. The V end was cut by 5 bases, the J end by 5 bases, with 16 bases between. CDR1 and CDR2 (germline): SGHTA, FQGNSA. For the CDR3, the DNA is TGTGCCAGCAGCCGTCCCCCTCGGACAGACGAGCAGTACTTC. Translated: CASSRPPRTDEQYF. The full variable domain, rest sourced from reference TRBV7-2 and TRBJ2-7, is GAGVSQSPSNKVTEKGKDVELRCDPISGHTALYWYRQSLGQGLEFLIYFQGNSAPDKSGLPSDRFSAERTGGSVSTLTIQRTQQEDSAVYLCASSRPPRTDEQYFGPGTRLTVT.

A single count supports this clone. The chain couples TRBV4-1 to TRBJ1-2; D is possibly TRBD1 (5 bases). The CDR3 sequence is 12 residues long. V lost 4 bases, J lost 8 bases, and 11 bases lay in between. Germline values: CDR1 MGHRA, CDR2 YSYEKL. As DNA, the CDR3 is TGCGCCAGCAGCCGACCACAGGAGGGCTACACCTTC. It codes for CASSRPQEGYTF.

The chain has TRBV11-2 and TRBJ2-1; 13 nucleotides agree with TRBD2. From germline, CDR1 is SGHAT and CDR2 FQNNGV. The CDR3 totals 18 residues. J gave up 7 bases and V 1 base, and 10 bases lay outside the gene matches. DNA of the CDR3: TGTGCCAGCAGCTTAGGTCCCCCGGGACTAGCGGGGTTTAATGAGCAGTTCTTC. This translates into CASSLGPPGLAGFNEQFF.

CDR3 amino acids: CASSLVGQGEQFF. CDR3 nucleotide sequence: TGTGCCAGCAGTTTGGTGGGACAGGGTGAGCAGTTCTTC. The chain carries TRBV12-3 or TRBV12-4 and TRBJ2-1; 9 nucleotides agree with TRBD1. CDR3 size: 13 residues. The V segment lost 3 bases and the J segment 9 bases; nucleotides outside the gene matches: 3.

V usage is TRBV9 and J usage is TRBJ1-1; 7 bases agree with TRBD1. Losses at the gene ends were 4 bases for V and 1 base for J; bases not matched to a gene: 7. The CDR3 sequence is 15 residues long. Germline V gives CDR1 SGDLS, CDR2 YYNGEE. In DNA, the CDR3 is TGTGCCAGCAGCACCCGACAGGGTTCGAACACTGAAGCTTTCTTT. This gives the protein CASSTRQGSNTEAFF.

The DNA for the CDR3 is TGTGCCAGCGCTTATAATGGGGGGGGCTCCAATGAGCAGTTCTTC. It yields the protein CASAYNGGGSNEQFF. The rearrangement uses TRBV6-4 and TRBJ2-1; maybe TRBD2 (7 bases). With 8 bases removed from V and 6 bases from J, the gap between germline ends came to 20 bases. Germline loops: CDR1 MRHNA, CDR2 SNTAGT. The CDR3 is 15 residues long.